These 25 T cell receptor beta chains share one sample of origin, sequenced in a study of CD8 T cells in Susac syndrome. RNA amounts of roughly 0.45 to 1 ug underwent reverse transcription with random hexamers. MiXCR, applied by TCRdb to the immunoSEQ multiplex PCR reads, yields one record per CDR3 protein. The table has about 140,000 distinct CDR3 sequences, around 95% seen once. Sequenced input: CD4+ T cells from PBMCs. These receptors came from a human donor with Susac syndrome.

This clonotype was counted only a few times. CDR3: CASSLDPVRSGNTIYF. CDR3 nucleotides: TGTGCCAGCAGCTTAGATCCGGTTCGCTCTGGAAACACCATATATTTT. The chain has TRBV7-2 and TRBJ1-3; no definite D call. The V end was cut by 1 base, the J end by 0 bases, with 10 bases between. The germline V gene encodes CDR1 SGHTA and CDR2 FQGNSA. This CDR3 is 16 amino acids long.

The chain carries TRBV12-3 or TRBV12-4 and TRBJ1-1; D not resolved. V was shortened by 5 bases and J by 7 bases, with 14 bases between the two germline ends. The CDR3 runs 13 residues. The CDR3 spells CASSRIRSGEAFF. The CDR3 DNA sequence: TGTGCCAGCAGTCGAATTAGGTCCGGTGAAGCTTTCTTT.

The gene calls are TRBV3-1 and TRBJ2-5; no definite D call. V was clipped by 1 base and J by 3 bases, with 12 bases between them. There are 15 residues in the CDR3. Germline values: CDR1 LGHDT, CDR2 YNNKEL (reference sequence). The CDR3 loop reads CASSQGVQTKETQYF. The CDR3 DNA sequence: TGTGCCAGCAGCCAAGGGGTACAAACAAAAGAGACCCAGTACTTC.

This sequence joins TRBV19 and TRBJ2-7; D remains ambiguous. The ends were cut back, 4 bases at V and 2 bases at J, with 9 bases in the middle. Germline-derived CDR1 and CDR2 are LNHDA and SQIVND (reference sequence). The CDR3 runs to 13 residues. CDR3 loop: CASSTVGTYEQYF. CDR3 sequence (DNA): TGTGCCAGTAGTACCGTTGGGACCTACGAGCAGTACTTC.

The rearrangement joins TRBV28 to TRBJ2-6; D remains ambiguous. The CDR3 consists of 15 residues. V gave up 5 bases and J gave up 4 bases, with 12 bases separating them. Germline loops: CDR1 MDHEN, CDR2 SYDVKM. In DNA form, the CDR3 reads TGTGCCAGCAGTCCACCTAACAGAGGGGCCAACGTCCTGACTTTC. Its protein is CASSPPNRGANVLTF. The complete variable domain, with remaining parts taken from reference TRBV28 and TRBJ2-6, reads DVKVTQSSRYLVKRTGEKVFLECVQDMDHENMFWYRQDPGLGLRLIYFSYDVKMKEKGDIPEGYSVSREKKERFSLILESASTNQTSMYLCASSPPNRGANVLTFGAGSRLTVL.

The chain uses TRBV23-1 and TRBJ1-4; 10 bases are a match to TRBD1. TRBV23-1 is known as an ORF, though its function is uncertain. CDR3 size: 12 residues. J gave up 8 bases and V 6 bases, and 0 bases lay outside the gene matches. CDR3 DNA: TGCGCCAGCAGGACAGGGGGCGAAAAACTGTTTTTT. This encodes CASRTGGEKLFF.

V is TRBV25-1 and J is TRBJ2-3, with 12 nucleotides matching TRBD2. V lost 8 bases, J lost 5 bases, and 8 bases stayed unmatched. This CDR3 contains 15 residues. CDR1 is MGHDK, CDR2 SYGVNS, per germline. CDR3 coding DNA: TGTGCCAGCTCCCCTAGCGGGGGGGCAGGAGATACGCAGTATTTT. The encoded protein is CASSPSGGAGDTQYF.

The count of this clonotype is one. The chain employs TRBV7-2 and TRBJ2-5; 15 bases fit TRBD2. The junction had 12 bases not matched to a gene; V was cut back by 5 bases and J by 2 bases. The CDR3 length is 19 residues. Germline values: CDR1 SGHTA, CDR2 FQGNSA. In DNA form, the CDR3 reads TGTGCCAGCAGCGAGAAGGGGACTAGCGGGGGGCCACGGCAAGAGACCCAGTACTTC. It codes for CASSEKGTSGGPRQETQYF.

This clonotype is a singleton in its sample. This chain connects TRBV7-2 to TRBJ2-2; no firm D call. The CDR3 has 15 residues. Germline V gives CDR1 SGHTA, CDR2 FQGNSA. Trimming removed 6 bases at V and 3 bases at J, with 14 bases between. CDR3 amino acids: CASSLIGSYTGELFF. CDR3 DNA sequence: TGTGCCAGCAGTCTTATAGGGTCCTACACCGGGGAGCTGTTTTTT.

This clonotype was seen a single time. The V gene is TRBV30, the J gene TRBJ2-5, with TRBD1 matching over 7 bases. The length of the CDR3 is 16 residues. The V and J ends lost 4 bases and 5 bases, in that order; junction bases with no gene match: 16. Germline V CDR1 and CDR2: GTSNPN, SVGIG (reference sequence). Here the CDR3 reads CAWIRTISTGLETQYF. The CDR3 DNA reads as TGTGCCTGGATTAGGACAATCTCGACAGGGTTGGAGACCCAGTACTTC.

V usage is TRBV20-1 and J usage is TRBJ1-6, with D unclear. Trimming took 2 bases from V and 6 from J, leaving 11 bases between them. In germline, CDR1 is DFQATT, CDR2 SNEGSKA (reference sequence). The CDR3 totals 14 residues. Here the CDR3 DNA reads TGCAGTGCTAGATGGGCAACCGGTAATTCACCCCTCCACTTT. Encoded protein: CSARWATGNSPLHF.

J is TRBJ1-4 and V is TRBV3-1; D is unclear. The CDR3 sequence is 15 residues long. The V gene lost 3 bases and the J gene lost 11 bases, with 19 bases spanning the gap. The germline V gene encodes CDR1 LGHDT and CDR2 YNNKEL (reference sequence). In DNA form, the CDR3 reads TGTGCCAGCAGCCACTTGAACGCCGATTCTCCCAAACTGTTTTTT. Its protein is CASSHLNADSPKLFF.

This clonotype was detected only once. The chain is built from TRBV20-1 and TRBJ1-2, with D perhaps matching TRBD1 (6 bases). The germline V and J ends were trimmed by 0 bases and 5 bases, with 10 bases remaining between them. Germline-derived CDR1 and CDR2 are DFQATT and SNEGSKA (reference sequence). The CDR3 is made up of 13 amino acids. This CDR3 is CSARDTGRYGYTF. The CDR3 bases are TGCAGTGCTAGAGATACAGGGAGGTATGGCTACACCTTC.

This chain joins TRBV20-1 and TRBJ2-1; 11 nucleotides line up with TRBD2. CDR1 and CDR2 from the germline V gene are DFQATT and SNEGSKA (reference sequence). The CDR3 is made up of 14 amino acids. Trimming at V came to 4 bases and at J to 4 bases, leaving 3 bases not matched to a gene. The CDR3: CSAKGLAVYNEQFF. CDR3 nucleotides: TGCAGTGCTAAGGGACTAGCGGTGTACAATGAGCAGTTCTTC.

The chain links TRBV6-1 to TRBJ1-1; 8 nucleotides agree with TRBD1. Germline V lookup: CDR1 MNHNS, CDR2 SASEGT. The length of the CDR3 is 14 residues. The J segment lost 7 bases and the V segment lost 8 bases, leaving 12 bases of the junction unmatched. The DNA of the CDR3 is TGTGCCAGCGATACTTACGGACAGGGCCGTGAAGCTTTCTTT. This sequence encodes CASDTYGQGREAFF.

The chain links TRBV20-1 to TRBJ1-4; 7 bases fit TRBD1. Germline loops: CDR1 DFQATT, CDR2 SNEGSKA (reference sequence). This CDR3 comprises 13 residues. The ends lost 6 bases at V and 3 bases at J; junction bases unmatched: 4. CDR3 nucleotide sequence: TGCAGTGCCACCAGGGGGGCTAATGAAAAACTGTTTTTT. Protein sequence: CSATRGANEKLFF.

The rearrangement links TRBV9 to TRBJ2-3, with D uncertain. The CDR3 length is 16 residues. The V end was cut by 0 bases, the J end by 2 bases, with 13 bases between. In germline, CDR1 is SGDLS, CDR2 YYNGEE. In DNA, the CDR3 is TGTGCCAGCAGCGTAGGGGTGCGGCAGTTCACAGATACGCAGTATTTT. Translation gives CASSVGVRQFTDTQYF.

This chain connects TRBV18 to TRBJ2-5; a possible D gene is TRBD1 (6 bases). CDR1 is KGHSH, CDR2 LQKENI, per germline. The CDR3 sequence is 14 residues long. V lost 1 base, J lost 3 bases, and 9 bases lay in between. As DNA, the CDR3 is TGTGCCAGCTCACCACTAGGACAGAAAGAGACCCAGTACTTC. The encoded protein is CASSPLGQKETQYF.

The chain combines TRBV15 with TRBJ1-1; D is undetermined. Between the trimmed V and J ends, which lost 0 bases and 6 bases, there was a span of 14 bases. This CDR3 contains 15 residues. Germline V lookup: CDR1 LNHNV, CDR2 YYDKDF (reference sequence). CDR3 DNA: TGTGCCACCAGCAGAGATCGGGAAGGACGGGCTGAAGCTTTCTTT. It is translated as CATSRDREGRAEAFF. Full variable domain (missing parts from reference TRBV15 and TRBJ1-1): DAMVIQNPRYQVTQFGKPVTLSCSQTLNHNVMYWYQQKSSQAPKLLFHYYDKDFNNEADTPDNFQSRRPNTSFCFLDIRSPGLGDTAMYLCATSRDREGRAEAFFGQGTRLTVV.

The V call is TRBV18, the J call TRBJ1-5, with D perhaps TRBD1 (6 bases). Germline CDR1 is KGHSH and CDR2 is LQKENI. There are 14 residues in the CDR3. V dropped 3 bases and J dropped 6 bases, with 12 bases sitting between them. CDR3 sequence: CASSPAGASQPQHF. CDR3 coding DNA: TGTGCCAGCTCACCGGCAGGGGCGAGTCAGCCCCAGCATTTT.

This sequence joins TRBV18 and TRBJ1-2, with D possibly TRBD1 on 5 matching bases. The CDR3 is made up of 14 amino acids. The germline gives CDR1 KGHSH, CDR2 LQKENI. Trimming took 3 bases from V and 7 from J, leaving 15 bases between them. The DNA for the CDR3 is TGTGCCAGCTCACCGAGGCAGGGCCCCCTTGGCTACACCTTC. This encodes CASSPRQGPLGYTF.

The V call is TRBV14, the J call TRBJ2-1; 9 bases line up with TRBD2. V lost 3 bases, J lost 0 bases, and 6 bases stayed unmatched. The germline gives CDR1 SGHDN, CDR2 FVKESK. The CDR3 covers 17 residues. Here the CDR3 DNA reads TGTGCCAGCAGCCAGGCCACTAGCGGGCACTCCTACAATGAGCAGTTCTTC. Its protein product is CASSQATSGHSYNEQFF.

The genes are TRBV5-1 and TRBJ2-1, with 7 bases aligning to TRBD2. Germline V gene data show CDR1 as SGHRS and CDR2 as YFSETQ. The CDR3 has 14 amino acids. V lost 5 bases and J lost 7; bases outside the gene matches: 9. CDR3 nucleotide sequence: TGCGCCAGCAGGGCGGGGGTCCAAGGAAATGAGCAGTTCTTC. Its translation: CASRAGVQGNEQFF.

The V and J genes are TRBV7-8 and TRBJ1-4, with a weak D call TRBD1 (5 bases). There are 13 residues in the CDR3. CDR1 SGHVS and CDR2 FQNEAQ come from the germline V gene. The germline V and J ends were trimmed by 3 bases and 7 bases, with 9 bases remaining between them. In nucleotides, the CDR3 is TGTGCCAGCAGCTTGGGGGTTACTGAAAAACTGTTTTTT. Translated: CASSLGVTEKLFF.

J is TRBJ1-3 and V is TRBV12-3 or TRBV12-4, with D maybe TRBD1 (6 bases). Trimming took off 6 bases at V and 0 bases at J, with 12 bases between the two ends. CDR3 size: 15 residues. The CDR3 reads CASSPGQFSGNTIYF. CDR3 coding DNA: TGTGCCAGCAGCCCCGGACAGTTCTCTGGAAACACCATATATTTT.